This TCR beta chain originates from a study of T-cell reconstitution after alpha-beta-depleted transplantation in children. Overall study results and limits: Reportedly, alpha-beta T cells present about two months post-transplant originated from several hundred expanded clones of graft origin. Several patients had high TCRbeta diversity at day 60; it came from surviving recipient T cells and thymic progenitors. At the one-year point after transplant, T-cell counts and TCRbeta diversity were found to come mostly from T cells that had been newly produced.

The length of the CDR3 is 11 residues. Germline CDR1 is DFQATT and CDR2 is SNEGSKA (reference sequence). Trimming removed 6 bases at V and 5 bases at J, with 10 bases between. This clonotype occurred many times. The antigen remains unidentified. Unique molecular identifiers were incorporated during preparation of the TCRbeta library. MiXCR, applied by TCRdb to the PCR reads, yields one record per CDR3 protein. This sample has 120,000 to 150,000 distinct CDR3 sequences; around 9% occur once, and the top ten carry 15% to 20%. The rearrangement links TRBV20-1 to TRBJ2-5; maybe TRBD1 (6 bases). The input for sequencing was PBMCs, mostly from graft donor cells, taken 180 days after TCRalphabeta/CD19-depleted stem cell transplant. The clonotype originates from a female patient aged 2 to 10 who had a stem cell transplant for congenital amegakaryocytic thrombocytopenia, so the T cells may come from the graft donor. The CDR3 DNA reads as TGCAGTGCCAGGGGAAGGGAGACCCAGTACTTC. The encoded protein is CSARGRETQYF.